A single sample is the source of the 12 T cell receptor beta chains below, sequenced in a study of blood T cell repertoires in COVID-19. Sequencing used immunoSEQ multiplex PCR; TCRdb keeps in-frame clones, though not all of them. The data hold about 400,000 clones, with around nine tenths observed a single time. The sequenced sample consisted of PBMCs or T cells enriched from blood (not recorded which). These TCRs come from a woman aged 45 to 65 who had recovered from COVID-19.

The gene calls are TRBV3-1 (or the pseudogene TRBV3-2) and TRBJ2-1; TRBD2 matches 15 bases. J lost 6 bases, V lost 5 bases, and 8 bases had no gene match. The germline V gene has CDR1 LGHDT and CDR2 YNNKEL (reference sequence). The CDR3 loop spans 17 amino acids. The DNA of the CDR3 is TGTGCCAGCAGCTCAGGAAGGACTAGCGGGGGGGTCAATGAGCAGTTCTTC. This encodes CASSSGRTSGGVNEQFF.

The CDR3 nucleotides read TGTGCTGTATCCGGGACAGGGGCTCGACCTAATGAAAAACTGTTTTTT. Protein: CAVSGTGARPNEKLFF. The rearrangement joins TRBV30 to TRBJ1-4, with 10 bases that match TRBD1. The CDR3 totals 16 residues. CDR1 GTSNPN and CDR2 SVGIG come from the germline V gene (reference sequence).

This clone was seen a handful of times. The junction departs from germline at one end; a sequencing error may be responsible. CDR3 DNA: TGTGCCAGCAGGGAACTTTCCAGGGCCCACCCACCCTTC. This encodes CASRELSRAHPPF. The chain carries TRBV2 and TRBJ2-7, with D possibly matching TRBD1 (5 bases). Germline V gene sequence: CDR1 SNHLY, CDR2 FYNNEI. The CDR3 is made up of 13 amino acids. Full variable domain (remainder filled in from reference TRBV2 and TRBJ2-7): EPEVTQTPSHQVTQMGQEVILRCVPISNHLYFYWYRQILGQKVEFLVSFYNNEISEKSEIFDDQFSVERPDGSNFTLKIRSTKLEDSAMYFCASRELSRAHPPFGPGTRLTVT.

This clone was detected a few times. The chain has TRBV18 and TRBJ1-1; no clear D gene. The CDR3 has 13 amino acids. Germline CDR1 reads KGHSH; CDR2 reads LQKENI. Trimming pared 2 bases from V and 8 bases from J, leaving 12 bases between. CDR3 sequence: CASSPVSGLEAFF. The DNA for the CDR3 is TGTGCCAGCTCACCAGTGAGCGGACTGGAAGCTTTCTTT.

The rearrangement uses TRBV4-2 and TRBJ2-5, with 8 bases lining up with TRBD2. Trimming removed 0 bases from V and 7 bases from J; junction bases left unmatched: 7. This CDR3 is 15 amino acids long. Germline V gene lookup returns CDR1 LGHNA and CDR2 YNFKEQ. DNA of the CDR3: TGTGCCAGCAGCCAAGATCTAGGGAGCGGGGGGACCCAGTACTTC. Protein: CASSQDLGSGGTQYF.

The rearrangement joins TRBV4-1 to TRBJ2-1, with 7 bases fitting TRBD1. Germline values: CDR1 MGHRA, CDR2 YSYEKL. V lost 3 bases to trimming and J lost 7 bases; unmatched junction nucleotides: 3. CDR3 size: 13 residues. The CDR3 spells CASSQPRGNEQFF. Written as DNA, the CDR3 is TGCGCCAGCAGCCAGCCCAGGGGGAATGAGCAGTTCTTC.

The J gene is TRBJ2-5, the V gene TRBV28, with TRBD1 matching 9 bases. The V segment lost 4 bases and the J segment 4 bases; nucleotides outside the gene matches: 19. The CDR3 covers 19 residues. CDR1 and CDR2 from the germline V gene are MDHEN and SYDVKM. As DNA, the CDR3 is TGTGCCAGCAGTTCGCCCGTTGGCTGGACAGGGGCTGGGGGAGAGACCCAGTACTTC. Translating it yields CASSSPVGWTGAGGETQYF.

V and J are TRBV4-2 and TRBJ1-4; D gene ambiguous. The CDR3 is made up of 14 amino acids. Trimming shortened V by 0 bases and J by 8 bases, and 10 bases separated the two germline ends. Germline values: CDR1 LGHNA, CDR2 YNFKEQ. This chain's CDR3 is CASSQDSRIEKLFF. Written as DNA, the CDR3 is TGTGCCAGCAGCCAAGATAGCAGAATCGAAAAACTGTTTTTT.

The J gene is TRBJ2-7, the V gene TRBV20-1; D is uncertain. This CDR3 comprises 11 residues. V gave up 0 bases and J gave up 6 bases, with 6 bases separating them. Germline lookup yields CDR1 DFQATT and CDR2 SNEGSKA (reference sequence). The CDR3 loop is CSARDGPEQYF. The CDR3, as DNA: TGCAGTGCTAGAGATGGCCCCGAGCAGTACTTC.

This chain links TRBV28 with TRBJ2-7, with TRBD1 matching 10 bases. V gave up 7 bases and J gave up 2 bases; unmatched junction bases: 11. Per germline, CDR1 MDHEN and CDR2 SYDVKM. The CDR3 runs to 16 residues. For the CDR3, the DNA is TGTGCCAGCACTACTGGGGGACAGGGGAAAACCTACGAGCAGTACTTC. Protein product: CASTTGGQGKTYEQYF.

This sequence joins TRBV18 and TRBJ1-1; possible D gene TRBD1, 5 bases. This CDR3 spans 13 amino acids. Germline assignment: CDR1 KGHSH and CDR2 LQKENI. The V and J ends lost 6 bases and 4 bases respectively, with 12 bases between them. As DNA, the CDR3 is TGTGCCAGCTCGGGGCCGACGGGCACTGAAGCTTTCTTT. Protein: CASSGPTGTEAFF.

This chain connects TRBV19 to TRBJ1-1; no clear D gene. V was clipped by 5 bases and J by 5 bases, with 18 bases between them. CDR1 is LNHDA and CDR2 is SQIVND in the germline V gene (reference sequence). This CDR3 spans 15 amino acids. The chain's CDR3 is CASSGGTAKRTEAFF. For the CDR3, the DNA is TGTGCCAGTAGTGGAGGAACAGCAAAACGTACTGAAGCTTTCTTT.